These 15 T cell receptor beta chains came from one sample sequenced in a study of blood T cell repertoires in COVID-19. Sequencing used immunoSEQ multiplex PCR; TCRdb keeps in-frame clones, though not all of them. The sample lists a few hundred thousand clones, about 89% occurring once. The sample comprised peripheral blood. The receptors derive from a man aged 40-55 years with acute or convalescent COVID-19.

This clone has just one count. The chain combines TRBV7-9 with TRBJ1-3, with TRBD1 as a possible D gene (5 bases). The CDR3 sequence is 15 residues long. Germline V gives CDR1 SEHNR, CDR2 FQNEAQ (reference sequence). The V end lost 5 bases, the J end lost 0 bases, and 11 bases lay between the germline ends. The CDR3 DNA follows: TGTGCCAGCAGCCAAGGGGTTCCCTCTGGAAACACCATATATTTT. It is translated as CASSQGVPSGNTIYF.

The chain employs TRBV10-3 and TRBJ1-2; D is possibly TRBD1 (6 bases). The germline V and J ends were trimmed by 2 bases and 8 bases, with 24 bases remaining between them. This CDR3 contains 17 residues. Germline V gene sequence: CDR1 ENHRY, CDR2 SYGVKD. The CDR3 region has the DNA TGTGCCATCAGTGAGCCATACCCTGGGGGACAATCGAAAGGCTACACCTTC. It specifies CAISEPYPGGQSKGYTF.

The rearrangement links TRBV12-3 or TRBV12-4 to TRBJ2-7, with D uncertain. The CDR3 covers 11 residues. Deletions cut 4 bases from V and 5 bases from J, with 6 bases between. Here the CDR3 reads CASSYSHEQYF. Here the CDR3 DNA reads TGTGCCAGCAGTTACAGCCACGAGCAGTACTTC.

V usage is TRBV18 and J usage is TRBJ2-7; 7 bases map to TRBD1. Trimming took 4 bases from V and 1 from J; bases not matched to a gene: 10. The CDR3 contains 16 residues. Germline-derived CDR1 and CDR2 are KGHSH and LQKENI. CDR3 DNA: TGTGCCAGCTCACAGGACAGGTCCTATTCATCCTACGAGCAGTACTTC. Translating it yields CASSQDRSYSSYEQYF.

This rearrangement joins TRBV7-2 to TRBJ2-5; 12 bases align to TRBD2. The V gene end was trimmed by 5 bases and the J gene end by 4 bases; junction bases not matched to a gene: 14. Germline CDR1 is SGHTA and CDR2 is FQGNSA. The length of the CDR3 is 18 residues. CDR3 nucleotides: TGTGCCAGCAGCCAGGGCTATCTAGCGGGGGGGATCCGAGAGACCCAGTACTTC. Encoded protein: CASSQGYLAGGIRETQYF. Based on the CDR3 plus reference TRBV7-2 and TRBJ2-5, the full variable domain is GAGVSQSPSNKVTEKGKDVELRCDPISGHTALYWYRQSLGQGLEFLIYFQGNSAPDKSGLPSDRFSAERTGGSVSTLTIQRTQQEDSAVYLCASSQGYLAGGIRETQYFGPGTRLLVL.

This clone turned up a few times. The chain joins TRBV2 to TRBJ2-1; D uncertain. V was cut by 0 bases and J by 6 bases, with 15 bases left in between. CDR1 and CDR2 from the germline V gene are SNHLY and FYNNEI. There are 16 residues in the CDR3. The CDR3 DNA reads as TGTGCCAGCAGTGAAGCAGTAGTATCCTACGGCAATGAGCAGTTCTTC. Residues: CASSEAVVSYGNEQFF.

The chain couples TRBV19 to TRBJ1-2, with a weak D call TRBD1 (5 bases). Trimming shortened V by 2 bases and J by 5 bases, and 12 bases separated the two germline ends. Per germline, CDR1 LNHDA and CDR2 SQIVND (reference sequence). The CDR3 runs to 14 residues. The chain's CDR3 is CASSISREGYGYTF. Written as DNA, the CDR3 is TGTGCCAGTAGTATAAGCAGGGAAGGATATGGCTACACCTTC.

This clone was picked up one time. This chain links TRBV9 with TRBJ2-7; perhaps TRBD2 as D (6 bases). V lost 0 bases, J lost 3 bases, and 16 bases lay in between. The CDR3 is 16 residues long. Germline CDR1 and CDR2: SGDLS and YYNGEE. CDR3 sequence (DNA): TGTGCCAGCAGCGTAGCTACGGAGGGAAACCTCTACGAGCAGTACTTC. It specifies CASSVATEGNLYEQYF.

The chain links TRBV9 to TRBJ2-5; TRBD2 aligns across 7 bases. The CDR3 totals 14 residues. The V gene's germline CDR1 is SGDLS and CDR2 YYNGEE. Losses at the gene ends were 0 bases for V and 5 bases for J; bases not matched to a gene: 4. The CDR3 sequence: CASSVGWGGETQYF. Here the CDR3 DNA reads TGTGCCAGCAGCGTAGGATGGGGGGGGGAGACCCAGTACTTC.

This chain joins TRBV6-5 and TRBJ1-1; D is perhaps TRBD1 (6 bases). The CDR3 is made up of 15 amino acids. V lost 2 bases, J lost 5 bases, and 15 bases lay in between. Germline assignment: CDR1 MNHEY and CDR2 SVGAGI. CDR3 DNA: TGTGCCAGCAGTTACGCTCCGACAGGACGGACTGAAGCTTTCTTT. Its protein product is CASSYAPTGRTEAFF.

The chain uses TRBV11-3 and TRBJ2-5; the match to TRBD2 covers 9 bases. V was pared by 1 base and J by 5 bases, with 5 bases of the junction left unmatched. CDR3 length equals 15 residues. In germline, CDR1 is SGHNT, CDR2 YENEEA. CDR3: CASSLGGRAGETQYF. DNA of the CDR3: TGTGCCAGCAGCTTAGGCGGGAGGGCTGGGGAGACCCAGTACTTC.

The chain carries TRBV27 and TRBJ1-2; perhaps TRBD1 as D (5 bases). Germline V gene sequence: CDR1 MNHEY, CDR2 SMNVEV (reference sequence). The germline V and J ends were trimmed by 7 bases and 2 bases, with 14 bases remaining between them. The CDR3 totals 14 residues. The CDR3 spells CASTLGAPNYGYTF. CDR3 bases: TGTGCCAGCACCTTAGGGGCCCCAAACTATGGCTACACCTTC.

The V and J genes are TRBV7-9 and TRBJ1-1; TRBD1 aligns across 10 bases. The CDR3 is 18 amino acids. With V trimmed by 4 bases and J by 6 bases, 17 bases remained unmatched. Germline values: CDR1 SEHNR, CDR2 FQNEAQ (reference sequence). The CDR3 sequence is CASSSGPGTGVGSPEAFF. CDR3 DNA: TGTGCCAGCAGCTCAGGGCCCGGGACAGGGGTGGGGTCCCCTGAAGCTTTCTTT.

The chain has TRBV7-2 and TRBJ2-7; D remains unclear. Trimming cost V 1 base and J 6 bases, with 13 bases left between them. There are 14 residues in the CDR3. Germline assignment: CDR1 SGHTA and CDR2 FQGNSA. CDR3 in amino acids: CASSLVGVSGEQYF. The DNA for the CDR3 is TGTGCCAGCAGCTTAGTAGGTGTGTCAGGCGAGCAGTACTTC.

The chain joins TRBV5-8 to TRBJ2-7, with a tentative D call TRBD2 (6 bases). Trimming pared 5 bases from V and 3 bases from J, leaving 15 bases between. Germline CDR1 is SGHTS and CDR2 is YDEGEE. The CDR3 has 14 residues. The CDR3 nucleotides read TGTGCCAGCAGGCGCGGGACTGACCTCTACGAGCAGTACTTC. Its protein is CASRRGTDLYEQYF. Combining the CDR3 with reference TRBV5-8 and TRBJ2-7 gives the whole variable domain EAGVTQSPTHLIKTRGQQATLRCSPISGHTSVYWYQQALGLGLQFLLWYDEGEERNRGNFPPRFSGRQFPNYSSELNVNALELEDSALYLCASRRGTDLYEQYFGPGTRLTVT.